These 26 T cell receptor beta chains share one sample of origin, sequenced in a study of blood T cell repertoires in COVID-19 (dated by TCRdb to about 2020). The library was prepared using the immunoSEQ multiplex PCR assay. TCRdb obtained this table from immuneACCESS and retained in-frame rearrangements with V and J assigned. These tables miss some clones; where compared with another copy, unresolved V genes account for less than half of the shortfall, and the remainder is unexplained. The sample table records around 70,000 clones; about nine tenths of these occur just once. Less than 8% of the sample is held by the ten biggest clonotypes. Sequencing was done on a sample of peripheral blood. The receptors were gathered from a man between 45 and 60 years old with active COVID-19.

This chain joins TRBV5-6 and TRBJ1-3; possible D gene TRBD1, 6 bases. V was pared by 4 bases and J by 0 bases, with 20 bases between. Germline V gene lookup returns CDR1 SGHDT and CDR2 YYEEEE. The CDR3 has 18 amino acids. The chain's CDR3 is CASSPRGRRTASGNTIYF. Written as DNA, the CDR3 is TGTGCCAGCAGCCCACGCGGGCGCCGGACAGCCTCTGGAAACACCATATATTTT.

This sequence joins TRBV6-2 or TRBV6-3 and TRBJ1-2; 8 positions agree with TRBD1. CDR1 is MNHEY and CDR2 is SVGEGT in the germline V gene. This CDR3 region has 16 residues. Unmatched junction bases numbered 7, after V lost 2 bases and J lost 2 bases. The CDR3 is CASSYVRTGGNYGYTF. The CDR3 region has the DNA TGTGCCAGCAGTTACGTACGAACAGGGGGGAACTATGGCTACACCTTC.

V and J are TRBV27 and TRBJ2-5, with 8 bases that match TRBD2. The trim removed 6 bases at V and 4 bases at J, leaving 13 bases unmatched. Germline V gene lookup returns CDR1 MNHEY and CDR2 SMNVEV (reference sequence). This CDR3 is 16 amino acids long. In DNA, the CDR3 is TGTGCCAGCAGCCCCAGCGGGGGCGGGGTGACAGAGACCCAGTACTTC. Protein product: CASSPSGGGVTETQYF.

The chain recombines TRBV5-3 with TRBJ1-6; D is unresolved. TRBV5-3 is marked as an open reading frame, function uncertain. V gave up 0 bases and J gave up 2 bases, with 18 bases separating them. The CDR3 is 19 residues long. The CDR3 is CARSLGPSISRPYNSPLHF. The DNA of the CDR3 is TGTGCCAGAAGCTTGGGGCCCTCAATCAGTCGCCCCTATAATTCACCCCTCCACTTT.

The chain has TRBV27 and TRBJ2-1; possible D gene TRBD2, 6 bases. Germline V lookup: CDR1 MNHEY, CDR2 SMNVEV (reference sequence). The germline V and J ends were trimmed by 0 bases and 16 bases, with 19 bases remaining between them. The CDR3 has 14 residues. CDR3 amino acids: CASSLSEAREVFFF. The DNA of the CDR3 is TGTGCCAGCAGTTTATCAGAGGCGAGGGAGGTCTTTTTCTTC.

CDR3 loop: CASSVGVGQGPYNEQFF. CDR3 DNA sequence: TGTGCCAGCAGCGTAGGGGTAGGGCAGGGGCCCTACAATGAGCAGTTCTTC. V usage is TRBV9 and J usage is TRBJ2-1; TRBD1 is a possible D gene (6 bases). The germline CDR1 and CDR2 sequences are SGDLS and YYNGEE. The ends were cut back, 0 bases at V and 2 bases at J, with 15 bases in the middle. There are 17 residues in the CDR3.

This clone was found many times. The chain combines TRBV19 with TRBJ1-1; the D is unclear. The germline V gene has CDR1 LNHDA and CDR2 SQIVND (reference sequence). The CDR3 consists of 13 residues. The V and J ends lost 1 base and 7 bases respectively, with 10 bases between them. The CDR3 reads CASSIGRYSEAFF. The DNA of the CDR3 is TGTGCCAGTAGTATAGGGCGGTATAGTGAAGCTTTCTTT.

The chain employs TRBV28 and TRBJ2-7, with 9 bases matching TRBD2. Trimming took 8 bases from V and 4 from J; bases not matched to a gene: 9. This CDR3 contains 14 residues. Germline CDR1 and CDR2: MDHEN and SYDVKM. Written as DNA, the CDR3 is TGTGCCAGCTCTTCCCGGGCGGGGGGGTACGAGCAGTACTTC. This sequence encodes CASSSRAGGYEQYF.

The rearrangement joins TRBV19 to TRBJ2-1, with 13 bases lining up with TRBD2. Germline CDR1 is LNHDA and CDR2 is SQIVND (reference sequence). V dropped 6 bases and J dropped 9; count of bases not matched to a gene: 8. CDR3 length: 15 residues. The CDR3 sequence is CASSSLAGGPSEQFF. CDR3 nucleotide sequence: TGTGCCAGTAGCTCACTAGCGGGAGGGCCCAGTGAGCAGTTCTTC.

The J gene is TRBJ1-2, the V gene TRBV5-1; the D is unclear. Looked up from germline, CDR1 is SGHRS and CDR2 is YFSETQ. This CDR3 has 13 amino acids. V lost 4 bases and J lost 2, with 9 bases in between. The chain's CDR3 is CASSDRQNYGYTF. As DNA, the CDR3 is TGCGCCAGCAGCGATCGCCAGAACTATGGCTACACCTTC.

The rearrangement joins TRBV5-1 to TRBJ2-1; no definite D call. The CDR3 is made up of 15 amino acids. The germline V gene has CDR1 SGHRS and CDR2 YFSETQ. Between the trimmed V and J ends, which lost 2 bases and 6 bases, there was a span of 15 bases. CDR3 amino acids: CASSFDPTRGNEQFF. Written as DNA, the CDR3 is TGCGCCAGCAGCTTCGACCCCACGAGAGGCAATGAGCAGTTCTTC.

J is TRBJ1-3 and V is TRBV11-2, with D possibly TRBD1 on 5 matching bases. CDR1 and CDR2 from the germline V gene are SGHAT and FQNNGV. The CDR3 totals 17 residues. V was pared by 5 bases and J by 0 bases, with 17 bases between. Written as DNA, the CDR3 is TGTGCCAGCAGCGTCAGAGGAGGGGTTGACTCTGGAAACACCATATATTTT. Its translation: CASSVRGGVDSGNTIYF.

The V and J genes are TRBV19 and TRBJ2-2; TRBD2 is a possible D gene (6 bases). With 5 bases removed from V and 4 bases from J, the gap between germline ends came to 17 bases. The CDR3 length is 16 residues. Germline CDR1 reads LNHDA; CDR2 reads SQIVND (reference sequence). The CDR3 DNA reads TGTGCCAGTAGTGATGGGCCCGGCGGGGCCACCGGGGAGCTGTTTTTT. This gives the protein CASSDGPGGATGELFF.

This clone was recorded only once. The genes are TRBV6-5 and TRBJ1-5; 10 bases match TRBD1. CDR3 size: 14 residues. Trimming cost V 7 bases and J 5 bases; bases outside gene matches: 5. In germline, CDR1 is MNHEY, CDR2 SVGAGI. The DNA for the CDR3 is TGTGCCAGCACCCCGGGGACAGGGGATCAGCCCCAGCATTTT. Translated, it gives CASTPGTGDQPQHF.

The chain has TRBV5-1 and TRBJ2-2; the D gene is possibly TRBD2 (5 bases). V was cut by 5 bases and J by 2 bases, with 7 bases left in between. Germline V gives CDR1 SGHRS, CDR2 YFSETQ. This CDR3 is built from 13 residues. CDR3 protein: CASSPGNTGELFF. The DNA of the CDR3 is TGCGCCAGCAGTCCGGGAAACACCGGGGAGCTGTTTTTT. Filled out from reference TRBV5-1 and TRBJ2-2, the complete variable domain reads KAGVTQTPRYLIKTRGQQVTLSCSPISGHRSVSWYQQTPGQGLQFLFEYFSETQRNKGNFPGRFSGRQFSNSRSEMNVSTLELGDSALYLCASSPGNTGELFFGEGSRLTVL.

The genes are TRBV5-1 and TRBJ2-1; 9 bases align to TRBD1. The V gene end was trimmed by 0 bases and the J gene end by 13 bases; junction bases not matched to a gene: 5. The CDR3 runs 13 residues. The V gene's germline CDR1 is SGHRS and CDR2 YFSETQ. The CDR3 DNA reads TGCGCCAGCAGCTTGGGGGACAGGGATAAACAGTTCTTC. Translated: CASSLGDRDKQFF.

The rearrangement joins TRBV28 to TRBJ1-5; a weak D match, TRBD1 (5 bases). The CDR3 length is 17 residues. The V gene lost 6 bases and the J gene lost 5 bases, with 23 bases spanning the gap. Looked up from germline, CDR1 is MDHEN and CDR2 is SYDVKM. The CDR3 DNA is TGTGCCAGCAGCTTCAATGGGGCAACCGGGCAGGATCAGCCCCAGCATTTT. This sequence encodes CASSFNGATGQDQPQHF.

The J gene is TRBJ2-1, the V gene TRBV14; D uncertain. Looked up from germline, CDR1 is SGHDN and CDR2 is FVKESK. The CDR3 is 12 residues long. V lost 8 bases and J 0 bases, leaving 5 bases between the germline ends. This CDR3 is CASRSSYNEQFF. CDR3 coding DNA: TGTGCCAGCCGTAGCTCCTACAATGAGCAGTTCTTC.

V is TRBV4-3 and J is TRBJ2-1; 9 nucleotides line up with TRBD2. Germline V gene sequence: CDR1 LGHNA, CDR2 YSLEER. With V trimmed by 4 bases and J by 4 bases, 8 bases remained unmatched. The CDR3 is 16 residues long. CDR3 nucleotides: TGCGCCAGCAGCCCGCCCGGGACTAGCATTTACAATGAGCAGTTCTTC. This translates into CASSPPGTSIYNEQFF.

The chain combines TRBV30 with TRBJ1-4; unclear D gene. This CDR3 spans 15 amino acids. Per the germline V gene, CDR1 is GTSNPN and CDR2 is SVGIG (reference sequence). Trimming removed 5 bases at V and 4 bases at J, with 17 bases between. The CDR3 sequence: CAWGARGRGNEKLFF. The CDR3 bases are TGTGCCTGGGGAGCCCGCGGACGGGGTAATGAAAAACTGTTTTTT.

The chain links TRBV5-5 to TRBJ1-1; D possibly corresponds to TRBD1 (5 bases). V shed 4 bases and J shed 1 base, with 8 bases lying between them. This CDR3 spans 13 amino acids. Germline V lookup: CDR1 SGHKS, CDR2 YYEKEE (reference sequence). CDR3 loop: CASSKGQNTEAFF. The CDR3 DNA sequence: TGTGCCAGCAGCAAAGGACAGAACACTGAAGCTTTCTTT. Full variable domain (rest looked up from reference TRBV5-5 and TRBJ1-1): DAGVTQSPTHLIKTRGQQVTLRCSPISGHKSVSWYQQVLGQGPQFIFQYYEKEERGRGNFPDRFSARQFPNYSSELNVNALLLGDSALYLCASSKGQNTEAFFGQGTRLTVV.

The chain couples TRBV19 to TRBJ2-3; 9 positions agree with TRBD1. Losses at the gene ends were 5 bases for V and 4 bases for J; bases not matched to a gene: 4. CDR1 and CDR2 from the germline V gene are LNHDA and SQIVND (reference sequence). The CDR3 contains 14 residues. CDR3 nucleotide sequence: TGTGCCAGTAGTTCGAGACAGGGGGCAGATACGCAGTATTTT. This gives the protein CASSSRQGADTQYF.

The CDR3 bases are TGTGCCAGCAGCTCGGTTGAGGCACAAGATACGCAGTATTTT. Its protein is CASSSVEAQDTQYF. J is TRBJ2-3 and V is TRBV11-1, with no clear D. This CDR3 is 14 amino acids long. CDR1 is SGHAT and CDR2 is FQDESV in the germline V gene (reference sequence). V was trimmed by 4 bases and J by 5 bases, leaving 13 bases between them.

The chain uses TRBV30 and TRBJ2-3; D might be TRBD2 (6 bases). Deletions cut 5 bases from V and 3 bases from J, with 12 bases between. The CDR3 runs 13 residues. The germline gives CDR1 GTSNPN, CDR2 SVGIG (reference sequence). CDR3 bases: TGTGCCTGGCGGTCTGGAGGGACAGATACGCAGTATTTT. As protein: CAWRSGGTDTQYF.

This chain uses TRBV5-4 with TRBJ2-5; 9 nucleotides align to TRBD1. The trim removed 5 bases at V and 2 bases at J, leaving 4 bases unmatched. The CDR3 is 14 residues long. Germline values: CDR1 SGHNT, CDR2 YYREEE (reference sequence). The CDR3 reads CASRPGQGQETQYF. The CDR3 bases are TGTGCCAGCAGACCAGGACAGGGGCAAGAGACCCAGTACTTC.

The gene calls are TRBV3-1 (or the pseudogene TRBV3-2) and TRBJ2-7; possible D gene TRBD2, 6 bases. The CDR3 is 16 amino acids. V lost 2 bases, J lost 2 bases, and 16 bases lay in between. Germline loops: CDR1 LGHDT, CDR2 YNNKEL (reference sequence). CDR3 protein: CASSQRVAGNTYEQYF. The CDR3 DNA reads TGTGCCAGCAGCCAAAGGGTGGCGGGGAATACCTACGAGCAGTACTTC.